The 7 T cell receptor beta chains below all came from one sample that was sequenced in a study of beta chain features in type 1 diabetes (dated by TCRdb to between 2017 and 2018). The library was generated by the immunoSEQ multiplex PCR assay. The entire isolated RNA was reverse transcribed using the High Capacity cDNA Reverse Transcription Kit, and thus expressed TCRB transcripts were sequenced. In TCRdb, the immuneACCESS table is reduced to in-frame sequences with V and J assigned. These tables do not hold every clone; where another copy was compared, an unresolved V gene accounts for under half, and the others remain unexplained. The sample contains roughly 310,000 clones, around 10% of them found a single time. Clones ranked in the top ten supply just over 0.015% of the sample. The sequenced sample consisted of naive CD4+ T cells from blood. This specimen's cell subset or site label, interpreted: true naive CD4+ T cells. The receptor source for this set is a woman between 25 and 40 years old in good health.

This clone was detected a few times. This rearrangement joins TRBV19 to TRBJ2-7; the match to TRBD1 covers 8 bases. The CDR3 is made up of 15 amino acids. CDR1 LNHDA and CDR2 SQIVND come from the germline V gene (reference sequence). With V trimmed by 4 bases and J by 2 bases, 7 bases remained unmatched. The CDR3 sequence: CASSTSATGAYEQYF. CDR3 bases: TGTGCCAGTAGTACGTCCGCGACAGGGGCCTACGAGCAGTACTTC. Full variable domain (rest looked up from reference TRBV19 and TRBJ2-7): DGGITQSPKYLFRKEGQNVTLSCEQNLNHDAMYWYRQDPGQGLRLIYYSQIVNDFQKGDIAEGYSVSREKKESFPLTVTSAQKNPTAFYLCASSTSATGAYEQYFGPGTRLTVT.

This sequence joins TRBV11-1 and TRBJ2-2; 7 nucleotides agree with TRBD1. The CDR3 has 17 residues. V dropped 6 bases and J dropped 3; count of bases not matched to a gene: 13. From germline, CDR1 is SGHAT and CDR2 FQDESV (reference sequence). The CDR3 region is CASSLKPTGWDTGELFF. The CDR3 DNA is TGTGCCAGCAGTCTAAAACCGACAGGGTGGGACACCGGGGAGCTGTTTTTT.

This clone was seen more than once but under ten times. This chain links TRBV5-4 with TRBJ2-7, with D unresolved. This CDR3 spans 10 amino acids. Trimming cost V 6 bases and J 3 bases, with 4 bases left between them. The germline V gene has CDR1 SGHNT and CDR2 YYREEE (reference sequence). The CDR3 DNA is TGTGCCAGCACCCACTACGAGCAGTACTTC. Translation gives CASTHYEQYF.

The V and J genes are TRBV18 and TRBJ2-7; TRBD2 might be the D (6 bases). The CDR3 is 15 amino acids. Germline-derived CDR1 and CDR2 are KGHSH and LQKENI. V was trimmed by 3 bases and J by 3 bases, leaving 15 bases between them. CDR3 bases: TGTGCCAGCTCACCCCCGGGACTCGCCGACTACGAGCAGTACTTC. Protein sequence: CASSPPGLADYEQYF. Variable domain in full (rest from reference TRBV18 and TRBJ2-7): NAGVMQNPRHLVRRRGQEARLRCSPMKGHSHVYWYRQLPEEGLKFMVYLQKENIIDESGMPKERFSAEFPKEGPSILRIQQVVRGDSAAYFCASSPPGLADYEQYFGPGTRLTVT.

In this sample, this clone turned up a few times. This chain joins TRBV7-2 and TRBJ2-2; 7 bases fit TRBD2. CDR1 SGHTA and CDR2 FQGNSA come from the germline V gene. Unmatched junction bases numbered 7, after V lost 2 bases and J lost 4 bases. The CDR3 is made up of 16 amino acids. The CDR3 region has the DNA TGTGCCAGCAGCTTATCGGGAGGCGCGGGCACCGGGGAGCTGTTTTTT. Translation: CASSLSGGAGTGELFF.

V and J are TRBV7-8 and TRBJ2-4; a weak D match, TRBD1 (6 bases). Trimming removed 0 bases at V and 0 bases at J, with 18 bases between. The CDR3 runs to 19 residues. CDR1 is SGHVS, CDR2 FQNEAQ, per germline. The CDR3 here is CASSLAHRATRLAKNIQYF. CDR3 DNA: TGTGCCAGCAGCTTAGCTCACAGGGCCACAAGACTAGCCAAAAACATTCAGTACTTC. The entire variable domain, with the rest obtained from reference TRBV7-8 and TRBJ2-4, is as follows: GAGVSQSPRYKVAKRGQDVALRCDPISGHVSLFWYQQALGQGPEFLTYFQNEAQLDKSGLPSDRFFAERPEGSVSTLKIQRTQQEDSAVYLCASSLAHRATRLAKNIQYFGAGTRLSVL.

This clone has just a few counts. The J gene is TRBJ1-4, the V gene TRBV18; D gene uncertain. The germline V gene encodes CDR1 KGHSH and CDR2 LQKENI. This CDR3 has 15 residues. The V end was cut by 3 bases, the J end by 4 bases, with 12 bases between. The CDR3 region has the DNA TGTGCCAGCTCACCCGGTGGGCGCGATAATGAAAAACTGTTTTTT. It is translated as CASSPGGRDNEKLFF.